What follows are 17 T cell receptor beta chains derived from one specimen sequenced in a study of Ad26.COV2.S vaccination and SARS-CoV-2 variants. Treatment denoted: around 19 received Ad26.COV2.S at low or high dose, single or two shots; about five received placebo; per-sample allocation not given. The samples were gathered on day 63 after the first injection of vaccine or placebo. Sequenced by immunoSEQ multiplex PCR; TCRdb stores in-frame clones only, minus some. The sample includes 440,000 or so clones, 90% of them seen just once. Material: peripheral blood, obtained in a trial of Ad26.COV2.S vaccine versus placebo. The receptors were gathered from a person between 18 and 65 years old who received the Ad26.COV2.S COVID-19 vaccine or a placebo.

The genes are TRBV28 and TRBJ2-7; 14 bases agree with TRBD2. Germline-derived CDR1 and CDR2 are MDHEN and SYDVKM. V shed 11 bases and J 3 bases; nucleotides not matched to a gene: 9. The CDR3 runs to 15 residues. CDR3 coding DNA: TGTGCCGCCGGGACTAGCGGGAGTTTTGGCTACGAGCAGTACTTC. This translates into CAAGTSGSFGYEQYF.

V is TRBV12-3 or TRBV12-4 and J is TRBJ2-6; no firm D call. Between the trimmed V and J ends, which lost 3 bases and 13 bases, there was a span of 7 bases. The CDR3 is 11 residues long. For the CDR3, the DNA is TGTGCCAGCAGTTTCTTTGGAGTCCTGACTTTC. It is translated as CASSFFGVLTF.

The chain carries TRBV25-1 and TRBJ2-7; 10 bases are a match to TRBD1. V dropped 2 bases and J dropped 4; count of bases not matched to a gene: 5. The CDR3 runs to 15 residues. Germline CDR1 MGHDK, CDR2 SYGVNS. The CDR3 DNA is TGTGCCAGCAGTGAACCGGGACAGGGGTGGTACGAGCAGTACTTC. It yields the protein CASSEPGQGWYEQYF.

This clone was counted a single time. The V call is TRBV6-5, the J call TRBJ1-4; no firm D call. Germline CDR1 is MNHEY and CDR2 is SVGAGI. The CDR3 sequence is 13 residues long. The V and J ends lost 8 bases and 8 bases respectively, with 15 bases between them. This CDR3 is CASQDPVGEKLFF. The CDR3 DNA follows: TGTGCCAGCCAGGACCCCGTTGGGGAAAAACTGTTTTTT.

This sequence joins TRBV10-3 and TRBJ2-3, with D possibly matching TRBD1 (6 bases). Looked up from germline, CDR1 is ENHRY and CDR2 is SYGVKD. The CDR3 spans 13 residues. V shed 8 bases and J shed 6 bases, with 15 bases lying between them. The CDR3 reads CAISPGAEDTQYF. In nucleotides, the CDR3 is TGTGCCATCTCGCCAGGGGCGGAGGATACGCAGTATTTT.

The J gene is TRBJ2-7, the V gene TRBV4-2, with D maybe TRBD2 (6 bases). Trimming removed 3 bases from V and 2 bases from J, with 29 bases in between. The CDR3 loop spans 20 amino acids. Germline-derived CDR1 and CDR2 are LGHNA and YNFKEQ. CDR3 coding DNA: TGTGCCAGCAGCCATTTCGGTCGCCTACGAGTGACGCGGGACCCCTACGAGCAGTACTTC. Amino acids: CASSHFGRLRVTRDPYEQYF.

This chain uses TRBV5-1 with TRBJ2-5; 9 bases are shared with TRBD2. The CDR3 runs to 19 residues. Germline V lookup: CDR1 SGHRS, CDR2 YFSETQ. The trim removed 1 base at V and 0 bases at J, leaving 13 bases unmatched. The CDR3 DNA follows: TGCGCCAGCAGCTTGCCCGATCGATGGACTAGCGAGTACCAAGAGACCCAGTACTTC. Amino acids: CASSLPDRWTSEYQETQYF.

The chain combines TRBV5-1 with TRBJ2-3; D is unclear. Germline loops: CDR1 SGHRS, CDR2 YFSETQ. The CDR3 loop spans 11 amino acids. Trimming took 0 bases from V and 7 from J, leaving 3 bases between them. The CDR3 spells CASSLGNTQYF. The CDR3 DNA follows: TGCGCCAGCAGCTTGGGAAATACGCAGTATTTT.

The chain combines TRBV18 with TRBJ2-3; D remains unclear. Between the trimmed V and J ends, which lost 3 bases and 0 bases, there was a span of 19 bases. Germline values: CDR1 KGHSH, CDR2 LQKENI. CDR3 length: 18 residues. CDR3 amino acids: CASSPKRRALSSTDTQYF. The CDR3 bases are TGTGCCAGCTCACCTAAGCGTAGAGCCCTGTCTAGCACAGATACGCAGTATTTT.

The table lists this clone with a count of one. Other nucleotide sequences in the sample specify the same CDR3. The chain combines TRBV9 with TRBJ1-5, with D perhaps matching TRBD1 (6 bases). The germline V and J ends were trimmed by 2 bases and 1 base, with 10 bases remaining between them. CDR3 size: 15 residues. Germline-derived CDR1 and CDR2 are SGDLS and YYNGEE. Here the CDR3 reads CASSVGGASNQPQHF. Written as DNA, the CDR3 is TGTGCCAGCAGCGTGGGGGGCGCGAGCAATCAGCCCCAGCATTTT.

V and J are TRBV16 and TRBJ1-6, with D perhaps matching TRBD1 (6 bases). The CDR3 is 13 amino acids. Trimming removed 6 bases at V and 10 bases at J, with 13 bases between. The V gene's germline CDR1 is KGHSY and CDR2 FQNENV. The CDR3 loop is CASSPRTASPLHF. CDR3 bases: TGTGCCAGCAGTCCTAGGACAGCCTCACCCCTCCACTTT.

This chain uses TRBV15 with TRBJ1-4; D perhaps matches TRBD1 (6 bases). Germline V CDR1 and CDR2: LNHNV, YYDKDF (reference sequence). CDR3 length: 15 residues. With 0 bases removed from V and 7 bases from J, the gap between germline ends came to 12 bases. The CDR3 spells CATSRDKGGPEKLFF. The DNA for the CDR3 is TGTGCCACCAGCAGAGATAAGGGGGGACCTGAAAAACTGTTTTTT.

The chain is built from TRBV24-1 and TRBJ1-2, with D maybe TRBD1 (6 bases). The CDR3 totals 14 residues. The germline gives CDR1 KGHDR, CDR2 SFDVKD. V was pared by 4 bases and J by 3 bases, with 11 bases between. For the CDR3, the DNA is TGTGCCACCAGTGACCAGACAGGCTACTATGGCTACACCTTC. It codes for CATSDQTGYYGYTF.

V gene TRBV10-3 combines with J gene TRBJ2-2; D gene unclear. There are 12 residues in the CDR3. CDR1 is ENHRY and CDR2 is SYGVKD in the germline V gene. V shed 10 bases and J shed 7 bases, with 13 bases lying between them. CDR3 nucleotides: TGTGCCACGCTCAGAGATAGCGGGGAGCTGTTTTTT. It yields the protein CATLRDSGELFF.

The chain employs TRBV7-9 and TRBJ1-4; D may be TRBD1 (5 bases). The germline gives CDR1 SEHNR, CDR2 FQNEAQ (reference sequence). Trimming removed 4 bases from V and 0 bases from J, with 9 bases in between. This CDR3 comprises 15 residues. The CDR3 protein is CASSSMTATNEKLFF. The CDR3 DNA follows: TGTGCCAGCAGCTCCATGACAGCAACTAATGAAAAACTGTTTTTT.

A remark on this clone: The sample contains more than one DNA sequence encoding this CDR3. The DNA for the CDR3 is TGCGCCAGCAGCTTGGATACAGATACGCAGTATTTT. It encodes CASSLDTDTQYF. The V gene is TRBV5-1, the J gene TRBJ2-3, with unresolved D. The germline V gene has CDR1 SGHRS and CDR2 YFSETQ. V lost 0 bases and J 3 bases, leaving 2 bases between the germline ends. The CDR3 is 12 amino acids.

The rearrangement uses TRBV4-1 and TRBJ1-1; D may be TRBD1 (5 bases). Per germline, CDR1 MGHRA and CDR2 YSYEKL. The CDR3 is 13 amino acids. The germline V and J ends were trimmed by 4 bases and 5 bases, with 11 bases remaining between them. The chain's CDR3 is CASSLRGGTEAFF. The DNA for the CDR3 is TGCGCCAGCAGCCTTAGGGGAGGAACTGAAGCTTTCTTT.